Reported below is one TCR beta chain. Here immunoSEQ multiplex PCR was the method, and the copy in TCRdb shows in-frame clones only, minus some. The sample consists of 76,000 or so clones, 85% to 90% of them appearing once. The data belong to a study of blood T cell repertoires in COVID-19. Study information: COVID-19 samples, acute and convalescent, were from the United States, Italy and Spain.

The sequenced sample consisted of peripheral blood. This receptor was taken from a man older than 75 in a cohort sampled during active COVID-19.

In DNA, the CDR3 is TGTGCCAGCAGCTTACAGGGGAATTCACCCCTCCACTTT. Translation: CASSLQGNSPLHF. This rearrangement joins TRBV11-2 to TRBJ1-6, with D possibly matching TRBD1 (6 bases). V was clipped by 2 bases and J by 7 bases, with 6 bases between them. The CDR3 covers 13 residues. CDR1 is SGHAT and CDR2 is FQNNGV in the germline V gene.